The 10 T cell receptor beta chains below come from one sample, sequenced in a study of CD8 T cells in Susac syndrome. An amount of RNA that ranged from roughly 0.45 to 1 ug was reverse transcribed with random hexamers. TCRdb passed the immunoSEQ multiplex PCR reads through MiXCR, listing each CDR3 protein once. The sample has about 140,000 distinct CDR3 sequences, 95% seen once. Source material: CD4+ T cells from PBMCs. The receptors come from a human donor with Susac syndrome.

J is TRBJ1-2 and V is TRBV20-1, with D perhaps matching TRBD1 (5 bases). Trimming shortened V by 6 bases and J by 13 bases, and 21 bases separated the two germline ends. The germline gives CDR1 DFQATT, CDR2 SNEGSKA (reference sequence). The CDR3 covers 12 residues. The CDR3 bases are TGCAGTGCCCTTTTCGGGGGATTGTATGGCACCTTC. Translating it yields CSALFGGLYGTF.

This chain uses TRBV20-1 with TRBJ2-1; either TRBD1 or TRBD2 may supply D (5 bases each). The CDR3 has 14 residues. Germline loops: CDR1 DFQATT, CDR2 SNEGSKA (reference sequence). V gave up 3 bases and J gave up 2 bases, with 11 bases separating them. The CDR3 protein is CSASLGPTYNEQFF. The CDR3 DNA sequence: TGCAGTGCTAGTTTGGGACCCACCTACAATGAGCAGTTCTTC.

The chain joins TRBV20-1 to TRBJ2-2; D remains ambiguous. V was clipped by 0 bases and J by 7 bases, with 6 bases between them. The CDR3 contains 12 residues. Germline V gives CDR1 DFQATT, CDR2 SNEGSKA (reference sequence). The CDR3 nucleotides read TGCAGTGCTAGAGATCGGGTCGGGGAGCTGTTTTTT. It codes for CSARDRVGELFF.

The chain recombines TRBV5-1 with TRBJ2-1, with D unresolved. Germline V gene sequence: CDR1 SGHRS, CDR2 YFSETQ. V lost 0 bases and J 1 base, leaving 8 bases between the germline ends. The CDR3 runs to 15 residues. The CDR3 is CASSLGLLSYNEQFF. The CDR3 DNA reads TGCGCCAGCAGCTTGGGGTTACTTTCCTACAATGAGCAGTTCTTC.

DNA of the CDR3: TGTGCCAGCACAACTAATTCAGGGGCCAGTAGTTCACCCCTCCACTTT. This gives the protein CASTTNSGASSSPLHF. The V call is TRBV2, the J call TRBJ1-6; tentative D call: TRBD1 (6 bases). Germline CDR1 and CDR2: SNHLY and FYNNEI. This CDR3 has 16 residues. Trimming pared 7 bases from V and 9 bases from J, leaving 22 bases between.

The sample holds one count of this clonotype. V and J are TRBV4-1 and TRBJ2-2; a weak D match, TRBD2 (6 bases). The CDR3 loop spans 16 amino acids. Germline V gives CDR1 MGHRA, CDR2 YSYEKL. V dropped 1 base and J dropped 3 bases, with 12 bases sitting between them. This CDR3 is CASSQVGTGDTGELFF. CDR3 bases: TGCGCCAGCAGCCAAGTGGGGACGGGGGACACCGGGGAGCTGTTTTTT.

V usage is TRBV28 and J usage is TRBJ2-6; D gene uncertain. The germline gives CDR1 MDHEN, CDR2 SYDVKM. This CDR3 spans 14 amino acids. The V end lost 4 bases, the J end lost 4 bases, and 8 bases lay between the germline ends. CDR3 region: CASSSRLGANVLTF. As DNA, the CDR3 is TGTGCCAGCAGTTCAAGGTTGGGGGCCAACGTCCTGACTTTC.

The V call is TRBV20-1, the J call TRBJ1-6, with 11 bases fitting TRBD1. Germline CDR1 is DFQATT and CDR2 is SNEGSKA (reference sequence). Trimming cost V 3 bases and J 9 bases; bases outside gene matches: 1. The CDR3 has 13 residues. This CDR3 reads CSASGQGASPLHF. CDR3 nucleotides: TGCAGTGCTAGCGGACAGGGGGCTTCACCCCTCCACTTT.

The V and J genes are TRBV6-6 and TRBJ1-2, with D hard to call. The CDR3 is 15 residues long. V was shortened by 7 bases and J by 5 bases, with 20 bases between the two germline ends. CDR1 is MNHNY, CDR2 SVGAGI, per germline (reference sequence). CDR3 loop: CASTKTPWGWYGYTF. The CDR3 coding sequence is TGTGCCAGCACCAAAACCCCCTGGGGTTGGTATGGCTACACCTTC.

V usage is TRBV12-5 and J usage is TRBJ2-1, with 9 bases fitting TRBD1. V shed 4 bases and J 2 bases; nucleotides not matched to a gene: 9. The CDR3 extends over 17 amino acids. Germline values: CDR1 LGHNT, CDR2 FRNRAP. The CDR3 DNA reads TGTGCTAGTGGTTCGATAGTCGGGACAGGGCCCTACAATGAGCAGTTCTTC. Translation gives CASGSIVGTGPYNEQFF.